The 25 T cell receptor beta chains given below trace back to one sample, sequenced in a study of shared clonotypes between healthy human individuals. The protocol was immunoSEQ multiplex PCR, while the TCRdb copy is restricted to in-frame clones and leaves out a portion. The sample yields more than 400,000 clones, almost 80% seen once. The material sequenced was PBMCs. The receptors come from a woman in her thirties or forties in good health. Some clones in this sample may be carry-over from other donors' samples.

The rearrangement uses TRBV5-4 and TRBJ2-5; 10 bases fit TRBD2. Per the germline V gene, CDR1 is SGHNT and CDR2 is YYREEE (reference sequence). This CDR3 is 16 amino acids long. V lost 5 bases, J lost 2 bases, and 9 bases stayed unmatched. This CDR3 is CASSLSGRGPQETQYF. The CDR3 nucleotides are TGTGCCAGCAGTCTAAGCGGGAGGGGCCCACAAGAGACCCAGTACTTC.

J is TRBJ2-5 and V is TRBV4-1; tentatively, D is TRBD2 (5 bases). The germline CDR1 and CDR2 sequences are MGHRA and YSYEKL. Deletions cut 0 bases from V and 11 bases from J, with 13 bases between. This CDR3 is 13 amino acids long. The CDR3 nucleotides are TGCGCCAGCAGCCAAGACAGGTGGTGGGAGCAGTACTTC. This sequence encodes CASSQDRWWEQYF.

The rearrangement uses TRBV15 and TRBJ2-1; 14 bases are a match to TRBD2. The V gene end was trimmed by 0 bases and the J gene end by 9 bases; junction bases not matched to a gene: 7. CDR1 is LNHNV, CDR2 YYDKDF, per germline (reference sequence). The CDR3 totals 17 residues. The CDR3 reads CATSRDAGLAGAGEQFF. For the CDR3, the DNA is TGTGCCACCAGCAGAGACGCGGGACTAGCGGGAGCGGGTGAGCAGTTCTTC.

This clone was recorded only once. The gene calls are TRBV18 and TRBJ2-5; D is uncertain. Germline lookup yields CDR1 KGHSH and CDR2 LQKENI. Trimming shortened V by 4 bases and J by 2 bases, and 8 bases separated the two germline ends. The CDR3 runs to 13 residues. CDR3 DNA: TGTGCCAGCTCACTTCGGCAGCAAGAGACCCAGTACTTC. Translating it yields CASSLRQQETQYF.

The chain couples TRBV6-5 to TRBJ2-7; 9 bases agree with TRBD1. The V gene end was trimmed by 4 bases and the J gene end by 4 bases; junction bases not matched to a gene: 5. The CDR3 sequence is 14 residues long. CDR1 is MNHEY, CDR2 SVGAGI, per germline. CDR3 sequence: CASSWDRERYEQYF. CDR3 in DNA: TGTGCCAGCAGTTGGGACAGGGAAAGATACGAGCAGTACTTC.

In DNA, the CDR3 is TGTGCCAGCAGCATAACAGGGACAGATACGCAGTATTTT. It codes for CASSITGTDTQYF. The rearrangement joins TRBV9 to TRBJ2-3; D is perhaps TRBD1 (6 bases). This CDR3 region has 13 residues. V was clipped by 4 bases and J by 3 bases, with 9 bases between them. Per the germline V gene, CDR1 is SGDLS and CDR2 is YYNGEE. The full variable domain, in which reference TRBV9 and TRBJ2-3 provide the parts outside the CDR3, is DSGVTQTPKHLITATGQRVTLRCSPRSGDLSVYWYQQSLDQGLQFLIQYYNGEERAKGNILERFSAQQFPDLHSELNLSSLELGDSALYFCASSITGTDTQYFGPGTRLTVL.

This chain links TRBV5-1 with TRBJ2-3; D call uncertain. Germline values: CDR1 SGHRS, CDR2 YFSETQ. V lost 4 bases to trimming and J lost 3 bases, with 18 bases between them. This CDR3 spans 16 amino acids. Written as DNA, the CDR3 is TGCGCCAGCAGCCGGCTCTCGGCGGAAGTAACAGATACGCAGTATTTT. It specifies CASSRLSAEVTDTQYF.

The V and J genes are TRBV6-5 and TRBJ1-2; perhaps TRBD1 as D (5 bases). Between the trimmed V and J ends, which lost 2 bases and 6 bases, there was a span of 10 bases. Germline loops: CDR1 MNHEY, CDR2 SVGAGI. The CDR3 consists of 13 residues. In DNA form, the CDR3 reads TGTGCCAGCAGTTACGGCAGGGTGGATGGCTACACCTTC. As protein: CASSYGRVDGYTF.

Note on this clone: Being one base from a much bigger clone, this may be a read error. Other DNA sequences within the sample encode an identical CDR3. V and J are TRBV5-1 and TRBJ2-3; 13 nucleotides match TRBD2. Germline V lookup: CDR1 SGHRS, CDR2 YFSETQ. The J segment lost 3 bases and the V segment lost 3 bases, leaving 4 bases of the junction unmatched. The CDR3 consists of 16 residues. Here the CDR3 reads CASSSGLAGYTDTQYF. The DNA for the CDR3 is TGCGCCAGCAGCTCGGGACTAGCGGGGTATACAGATACGCAGTATTTT. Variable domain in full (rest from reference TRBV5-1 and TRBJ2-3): KAGVTQTPRYLIKTRGQQVTLSCSPISGHRSVSWYQQTPGQGLQFLFEYFSETQRNKGNFPGRFSGRQFSNSRSEMNVSTLELGDSALYLCASSSGLAGYTDTQYFGPGTRLTVL.

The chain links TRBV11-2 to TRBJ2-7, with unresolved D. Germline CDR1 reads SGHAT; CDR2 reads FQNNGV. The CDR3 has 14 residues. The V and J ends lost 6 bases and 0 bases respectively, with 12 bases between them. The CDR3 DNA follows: TGTGCCAGCAGAATTGGGCTATACTCCTACGAGCAGTACTTC. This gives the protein CASRIGLYSYEQYF.

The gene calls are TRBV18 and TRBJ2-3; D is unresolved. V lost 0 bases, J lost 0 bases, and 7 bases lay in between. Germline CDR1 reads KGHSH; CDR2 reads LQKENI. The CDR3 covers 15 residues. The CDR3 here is CASSPPSQSTDTQYF. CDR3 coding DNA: TGTGCCAGCTCACCACCGTCTCAGAGCACAGATACGCAGTATTTT. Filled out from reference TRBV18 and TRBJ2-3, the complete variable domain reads NAGVMQNPRHLVRRRGQEARLRCSPMKGHSHVYWYRQLPEEGLKFMVYLQKENIIDESGMPKERFSAEFPKEGPSILRIQQVVRGDSAAYFCASSPPSQSTDTQYFGPGTRLTVL.

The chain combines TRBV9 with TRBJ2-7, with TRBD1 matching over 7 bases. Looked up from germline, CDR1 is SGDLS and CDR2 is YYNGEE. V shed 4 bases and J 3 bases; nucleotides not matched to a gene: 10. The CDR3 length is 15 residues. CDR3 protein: CASSPTGTEIYEQYF. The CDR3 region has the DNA TGTGCCAGCAGCCCCACCGGGACAGAAATCTACGAGCAGTACTTC. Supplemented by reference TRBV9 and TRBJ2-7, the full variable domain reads DSGVTQTPKHLITATGQRVTLRCSPRSGDLSVYWYQQSLDQGLQFLIQYYNGEERAKGNILERFSAQQFPDLHSELNLSSLELGDSALYFCASSPTGTEIYEQYFGPGTRLTVT.

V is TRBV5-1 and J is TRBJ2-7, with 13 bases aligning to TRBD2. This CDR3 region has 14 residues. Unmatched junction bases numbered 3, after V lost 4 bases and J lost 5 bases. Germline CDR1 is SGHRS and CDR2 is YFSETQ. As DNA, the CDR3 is TGCGCCAGCAGCCGGACTAGCGGGAGAAACGAGCAGTACTTC. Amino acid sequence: CASSRTSGRNEQYF.

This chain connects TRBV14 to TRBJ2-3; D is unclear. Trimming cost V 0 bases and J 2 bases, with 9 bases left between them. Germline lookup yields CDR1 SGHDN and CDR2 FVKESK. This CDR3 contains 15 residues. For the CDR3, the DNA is TGTGCCAGCAGCCAAGATGAGGTTTTCACAGATACGCAGTATTTT. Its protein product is CASSQDEVFTDTQYF.

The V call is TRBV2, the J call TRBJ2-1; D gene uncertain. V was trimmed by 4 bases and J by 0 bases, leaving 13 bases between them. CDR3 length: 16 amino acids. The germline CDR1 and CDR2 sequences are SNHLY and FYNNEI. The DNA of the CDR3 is TGTGCCAGCAGTGTGGTGGGTGGAAGCTCCTACAATGAGCAGTTCTTC. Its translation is CASSVVGGSSYNEQFF.

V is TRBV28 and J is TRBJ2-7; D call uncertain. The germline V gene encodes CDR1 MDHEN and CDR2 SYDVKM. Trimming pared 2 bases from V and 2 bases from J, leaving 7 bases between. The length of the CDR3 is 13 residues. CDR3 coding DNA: TGTGCCAGCAGTTTACCGGCGGCCTACGAGCAGTACTTC. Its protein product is CASSLPAAYEQYF.

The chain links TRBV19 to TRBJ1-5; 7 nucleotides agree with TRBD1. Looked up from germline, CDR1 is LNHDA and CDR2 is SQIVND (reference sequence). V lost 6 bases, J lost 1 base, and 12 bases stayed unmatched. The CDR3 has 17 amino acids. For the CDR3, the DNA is TGTGCCAGTAGCGAGATACAGGGGAGACCAAGCAATCAGCCCCAGCATTTT. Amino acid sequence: CASSEIQGRPSNQPQHF.

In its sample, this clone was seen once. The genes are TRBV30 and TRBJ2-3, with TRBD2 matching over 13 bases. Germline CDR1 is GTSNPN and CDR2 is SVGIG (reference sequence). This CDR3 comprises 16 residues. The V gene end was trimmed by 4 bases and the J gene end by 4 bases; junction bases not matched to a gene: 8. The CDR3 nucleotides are TGTGCCTGGAACACCCAACTAGCGGGAGGGCCAGATACGCAGTATTTT. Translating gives CAWNTQLAGGPDTQYF.

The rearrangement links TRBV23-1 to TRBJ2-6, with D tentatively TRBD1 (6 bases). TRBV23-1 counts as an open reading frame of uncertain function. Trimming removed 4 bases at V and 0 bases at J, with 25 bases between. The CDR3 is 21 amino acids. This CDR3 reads CASSLPPRNRDGSSGANVLTF. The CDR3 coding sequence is TGCGCCAGCAGTCTCCCCCCCCGAAACAGGGACGGAAGCTCTGGGGCCAACGTCCTGACTTTC.

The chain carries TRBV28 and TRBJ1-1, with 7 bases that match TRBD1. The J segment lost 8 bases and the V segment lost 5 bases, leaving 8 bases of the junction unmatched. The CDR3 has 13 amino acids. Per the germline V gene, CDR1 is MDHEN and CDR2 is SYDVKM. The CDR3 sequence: CASSITQGQEAFF. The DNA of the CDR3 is TGTGCCAGCAGTATCACACAGGGGCAGGAAGCTTTCTTT.

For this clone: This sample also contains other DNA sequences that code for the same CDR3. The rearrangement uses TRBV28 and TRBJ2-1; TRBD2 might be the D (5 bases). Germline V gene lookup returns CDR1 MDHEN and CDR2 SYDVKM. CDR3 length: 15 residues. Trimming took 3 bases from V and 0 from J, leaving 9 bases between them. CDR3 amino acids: CASSLGVSSYNEQFF. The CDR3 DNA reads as TGTGCCAGCAGTTTGGGAGTCAGCTCCTACAATGAGCAGTTCTTC.

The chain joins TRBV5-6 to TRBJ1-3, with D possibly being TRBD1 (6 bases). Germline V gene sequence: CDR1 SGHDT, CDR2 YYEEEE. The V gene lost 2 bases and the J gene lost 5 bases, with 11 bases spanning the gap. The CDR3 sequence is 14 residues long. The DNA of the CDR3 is TGTGCCAGCAGCTTCACAGGGTCCCGAAACACCATATATTTT. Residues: CASSFTGSRNTIYF.

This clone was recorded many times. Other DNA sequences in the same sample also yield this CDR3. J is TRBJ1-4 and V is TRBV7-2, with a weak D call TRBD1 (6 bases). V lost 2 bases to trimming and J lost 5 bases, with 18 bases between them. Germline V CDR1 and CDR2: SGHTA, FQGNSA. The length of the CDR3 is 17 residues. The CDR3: CASSLYPQGQSNEKLFF. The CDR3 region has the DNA TGTGCCAGCAGCTTATATCCCCAAGGACAGTCGAATGAAAAACTGTTTTTT.

Here the CDR3 reads CASSLLAGQPYEQYF. The DNA for the CDR3 is TGTGCCAGCAGCTTACTAGCGGGACAGCCCTACGAGCAGTACTTC. The chain has TRBV5-4 and TRBJ2-7, with TRBD2 identical over 10 bases. CDR1 SGHNT and CDR2 YYREEE come from the germline V gene (reference sequence). CDR3 length: 15 amino acids. The J segment lost 2 bases and the V segment lost 2 bases, leaving 4 bases of the junction unmatched.

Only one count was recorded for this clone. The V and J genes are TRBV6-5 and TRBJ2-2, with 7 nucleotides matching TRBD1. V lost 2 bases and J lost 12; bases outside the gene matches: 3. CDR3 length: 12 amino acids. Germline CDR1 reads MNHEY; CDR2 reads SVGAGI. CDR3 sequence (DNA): TGTGCCAGCAGTTACACGGGACAGAAGCTGTTTTTT. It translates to CASSYTGQKLFF.